This T cell receptor beta chain was captured by sequencing in a study of healthy donors' naive CD4 and CD8 T cells. Trimming removed 6 bases from V and 0 bases from J, with 15 bases in between. Germline values: CDR1 SQVTM, CDR2 ANQGSEA. CDR3 length: 14 amino acids. TCR libraries were built from 500 to 600 ng of total RNA by linear amplification. Each CDR3 protein gets one entry after TCRdb re-called the reads with MiXCR. The table shows around 200,000 distinct CDR3 sequences, with around three quarters occurring only once. Sequencing used naive CD4+ and CD8+ T cells sorted from blood, pooled from several donors. This chain connects TRBV29-1 to TRBJ2-7; possibly TRBD2 for D (6 bases). The receptor comes from a pool of human donors in good health; the sample pools cells from several healthy donors. The CDR3 coding sequence is TGCAGCGTCCTTACACCGGGAGTCTCCTACGAGCAGTACTTC. It encodes CSVLTPGVSYEQYF.